This TCR beta chain was profiled in a study of blood T cell repertoires in COVID-19. Looking at the study overall: Some COVID-19 samples were acute and others convalescent; all came from the United States, Italy and Spain. Sample material is recorded as cDNA or gDNA derived from T cells, B-cell-depleted T cells, or PBMCs.

The CDR3 consists of 14 residues. Germline CDR1 reads LNHDA; CDR2 reads SQIVND (reference sequence). The V end lost 0 bases, the J end lost 6 bases, and 6 bases lay between the germline ends. In its sample, this clone was seen once. Participants spanned ages about 18 to 90 years and resided in roughly 22 US areas. Profiled with immunoSEQ multiplex PCR; TCRdb holds only in-frame clones, not every one. The sample lists approximately 310,000 clones; around 85% were seen once. Source material: PBMCs or T cells enriched from blood (not recorded which). The chain employs TRBV19 and TRBJ1-6; D unresolved. The TCR originated in a woman in her thirties who had been exposed to COVID-19. CDR3 sequence (DNA): TGTGCCAGTAGTATAGAGGGCATTAATTCACCCCTCCACTTT. Encoded protein: CASSIEGINSPLHF.